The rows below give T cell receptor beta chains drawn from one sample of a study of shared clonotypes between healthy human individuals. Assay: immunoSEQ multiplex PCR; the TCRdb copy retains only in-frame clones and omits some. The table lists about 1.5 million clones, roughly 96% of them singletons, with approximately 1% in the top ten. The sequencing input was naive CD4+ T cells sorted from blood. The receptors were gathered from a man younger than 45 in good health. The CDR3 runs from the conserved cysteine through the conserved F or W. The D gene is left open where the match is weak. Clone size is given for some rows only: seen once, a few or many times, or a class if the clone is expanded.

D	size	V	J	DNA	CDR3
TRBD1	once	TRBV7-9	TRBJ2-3	TGTGCCAGCAGCTCCCTCCAAGGGGGCATTAGGACAGATACGCAGTATTTT	CASSSLQGGIRTDTQYF
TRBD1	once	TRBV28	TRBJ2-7	TGTGCCAGCCGGGAACAGGGGACCCACGAGCAGTACTTC	CASREQGTHEQYF
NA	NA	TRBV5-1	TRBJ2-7	TGCGCCAGCAGCCTTGGACAGGGAGGGGAGCAGTACTTC	CASSLGQGGEQYF
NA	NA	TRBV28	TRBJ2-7	TGTGCCAGCAGGGAACAGGTGGAGGTCTACGAGCAGTACTTC	CASREQVEVYEQYF
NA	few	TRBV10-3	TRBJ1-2	TGTGCCATCAGTGAGTCGAACAGGGATGGCTACACCTTC	CAISESNRDGYTF
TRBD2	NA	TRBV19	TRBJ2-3	TGTGCCAGTAGTACCGAGAACCTAGCGGGCCGGTCGACAGATACGCAGTATTTT	CASSTENLAGRSTDTQYF
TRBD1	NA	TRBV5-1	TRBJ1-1	TGCGCCAGCAGCTGGGGGGACAGATCGAACACTGAAGCTTTCTTT	CASSWGDRSNTEAFF
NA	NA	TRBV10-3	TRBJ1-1	TGTGCCATCAGTGTCGAGCGGGGGAACACTGAAGCTTTCTTT	CAISVERGNTEAFF
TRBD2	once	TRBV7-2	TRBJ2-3	TGTGCCAGCAGCTTTGGGACTAGTGCGTATACGCAGTATTTT	CASSFGTSAYTQYF
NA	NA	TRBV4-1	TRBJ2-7	TGCGCCAGCAGCCCCGACATTTCCTACGAGCAGTACTTC	CASSPDISYEQYF
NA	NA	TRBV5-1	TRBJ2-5	TGCGCCAGCAGCAGCTACAGGGACCAAGAGACCCAGTACTTC	CASSSYRDQETQYF
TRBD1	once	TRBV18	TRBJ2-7	TGTGCCAGCTCACCGAACAGGGGAAACGGGAACGAGCAGTACTTC	CASSPNRGNGNEQYF
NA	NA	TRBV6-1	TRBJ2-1	TGTGCCAGCAGTGAATTCGTGAACTCCTACAATGAGCAGTTCTTC	CASSEFVNSYNEQFF
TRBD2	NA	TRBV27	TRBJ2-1	TGTGCCAGCAGTGTAATACGGACTAGCGGGCCGAGCTCCTACAATGAGCAGTTCTTC	CASSVIRTSGPSSYNEQFF
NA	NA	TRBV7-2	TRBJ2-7	TGTGCCAGCAGCTCCCTGGGCGAGCAGTACTTC	CASSSLGEQYF
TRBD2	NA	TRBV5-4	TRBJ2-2	TGTGCCAGCAGCTTGATGTTAGCGGGAGCTGGCACCGGGGAGCTGTTTTTT	CASSLMLAGAGTGELFF
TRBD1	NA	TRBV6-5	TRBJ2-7	TGTGCCAGCAGTTCTGCGGACAGGGGCTACGAGCAGTACTTC	CASSSADRGYEQYF
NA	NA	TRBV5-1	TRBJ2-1	TGCGCCAGCAGCCAGGGACTTCTGAATGAGCAGTTCTTC	CASSQGLLNEQFF
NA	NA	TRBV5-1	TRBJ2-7	TGCGCCAGCAGCGTAGGGGGGTTTCCCGGCGAGCAGTACTTC	CASSVGGFPGEQYF
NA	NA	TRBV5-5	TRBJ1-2	TGTGCCAGCAGCTTGCGGAGTCACTATGGCTACACCTTC	CASSLRSHYGYTF
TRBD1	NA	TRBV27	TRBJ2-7	TGTGCCAGCAGCGCCGGGACAGGGCCCTACGAGCAGTACTTC	CASSAGTGPYEQYF
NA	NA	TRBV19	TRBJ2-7	TGTGCCAGTAGTATGGCAGGACGTGGACTTTACGAGCAGTACTTC	CASSMAGRGLYEQYF
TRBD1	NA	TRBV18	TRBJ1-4	TGTGCCAGCTCCCTGTTGCCTGCCGGGACAGGCTTTAATGAAAAACTGTTTTTT	CASSLLPAGTGFNEKLFF
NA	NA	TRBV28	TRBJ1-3	TGTGCCAGCAGCCTCAGGGGAAACACCATATATTTT	CASSLRGNTIYF
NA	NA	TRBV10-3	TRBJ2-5	TGTGCCATCAGTGAAGGGGGGTTAGAGACCCAGTACTTC	CAISEGGLETQYF
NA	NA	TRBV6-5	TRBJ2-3	TGTGCCAGCAGCCCCAAGGGGATTGGGACAGATACGCAGTATTTT	CASSPKGIGTDTQYF
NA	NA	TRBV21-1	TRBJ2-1	TGTGCCAGCAGCAAAGAAGGAGGCGGGAGGGCCGAGAATGAGCAGTTCTTC	CASSKEGGGRAENEQFF
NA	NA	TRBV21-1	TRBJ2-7	TGTGCCAGCAGCGAATGGAGGTGGTACGAGCAGTACTTC	CASSEWRWYEQYF
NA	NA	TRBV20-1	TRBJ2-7	TGCAGTGCTCCGAAAGGAGAGCAGTACTTC	CSAPKGEQYF
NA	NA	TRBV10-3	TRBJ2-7	TGTGCCATCAGGGAGACAGGTAACTCCTACGAGCAGTACTTC	CAIRETGNSYEQYF
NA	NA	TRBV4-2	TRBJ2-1	TGTGCCAGCAGCGGCCACGACGTCGGGAGTTACAATGAGCAGTTCTTC	CASSGHDVGSYNEQFF
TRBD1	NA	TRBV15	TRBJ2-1	TGTGCCACCAGCGTTCGACCGGGACAGGGGACCTTCCCCTACAATGAGCAGTTCTTC	CATSVRPGQGTFPYNEQFF
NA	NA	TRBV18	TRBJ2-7	TGTGCCAGCTCACCAATTGGCAACGAGCAGTACTTC	CASSPIGNEQYF
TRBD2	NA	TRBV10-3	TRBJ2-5	TGTGCCATCCAATCCTCGGCTAGCGGGGGAGAGACCCAGTACTTC	CAIQSSASGGETQYF
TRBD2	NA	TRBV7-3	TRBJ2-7	TGTGCCAGCAGCTTATTTGGGGGAGGGCTCAACGAGCAGTACTTC	CASSLFGGGLNEQYF
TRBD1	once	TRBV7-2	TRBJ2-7	TGTGCCAGCAGCTCGGGACAGCCTGGGACCTACGAGCAGTACTTC	CASSSGQPGTYEQYF
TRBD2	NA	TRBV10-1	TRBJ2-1	TGCGCCAGCAGTGAGTCATCTGGGTATGCGGGGAGGGACAATGAGCAGTTCTTC	CASSESSGYAGRDNEQFF
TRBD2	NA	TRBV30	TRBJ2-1	TGTGCCTGGAGTGCCATACTAGCGGGAAGAGGCAATGAGCAGTTCTTC	CAWSAILAGRGNEQFF
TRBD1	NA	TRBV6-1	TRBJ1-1	TGTGCCAGCAGTACCCGGGACAGGGGCACTGAAGCTTTCTTT	CASSTRDRGTEAFF
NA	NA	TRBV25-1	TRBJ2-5	TGTGCCAGCAGTGAATATAACCAAGAGACCCAGTACTTC	CASSEYNQETQYF
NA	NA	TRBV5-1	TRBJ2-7	TGCGCCAGCAGCCCCCCGACCAACTCCTACGAGCAGTACTTC	CASSPPTNSYEQYF
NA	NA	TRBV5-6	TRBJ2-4	TGTGCCAGCAGCTTCCCGGGAACGGCCAAAAACATTCAGTACTTC	CASSFPGTAKNIQYF
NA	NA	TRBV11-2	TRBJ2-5	TGTGCCAGCAGCTCGGTGTGGGGGCGTCGTGAGACCCAGTACTTC	CASSSVWGRRETQYF
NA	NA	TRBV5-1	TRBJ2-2	TGCGCCAGCAGCATGGAGAGTGCGAACACCGGGGAGCTGTTTTTT	CASSMESANTGELFF
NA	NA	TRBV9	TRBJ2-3	TGTGCCAGCAGCGATACTGGATCCCTGCGGGATACGCAGTATTTT	CASSDTGSLRDTQYF
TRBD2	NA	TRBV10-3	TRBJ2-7	TGTGCCATCGGAAGACTAGCGGAAGATTACGAGCAGTACTTC	CAIGRLAEDYEQYF
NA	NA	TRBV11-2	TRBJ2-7	TGTGCCAGCAGCCCCCGAGGAGCGGGCGAGCAGTACTTC	CASSPRGAGEQYF
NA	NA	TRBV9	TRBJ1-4	TGTGCCAGCAGCGTAGCTTATCCGAAGACTAATGAAAAACTGTTTTTT	CASSVAYPKTNEKLFF
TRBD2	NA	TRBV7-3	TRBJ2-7	TGTGCCAGCAGCGCACTAGCGGGAGGCCCCTTCTACGAGCAGTACTTC	CASSALAGGPFYEQYF
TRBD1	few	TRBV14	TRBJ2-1	TGTGCCAGCAGCCGCAGGACAGGGGCCTACAATGAGCAGTTCTTC	CASSRRTGAYNEQFF
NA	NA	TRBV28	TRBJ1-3	TGTGCCAGCAGTTTTTGGGGGGCCCTATATTTT	CASSFWGALYF